The 5 T cell receptor beta chains below all came from one sample that was sequenced in a study of T cell responses to AZD1222 COVID-19 vaccine. This table comes from immunoSEQ multiplex PCR, and its TCRdb copy is limited to in-frame clones, with some not included. The sample includes more than 100,000 clones, around 88% of them seen just once. Sequencing used peripheral blood, obtained on day 0 of AZD1222 vaccination. These receptor sequences come from an adult in good health.

This clone was counted only a few times. This rearrangement joins TRBV4-2 to TRBJ2-6, with TRBD1 matching over 7 bases. The germline V gene encodes CDR1 LGHNA and CDR2 YNFKEQ. The CDR3 is made up of 18 amino acids. The J segment lost 0 bases and the V segment lost 1 base, leaving 6 bases of the junction unmatched. The CDR3 bases are TGTGCCAGCAGCCAAGGGGGGACAGAGTTCTCTGGGGCCAACGTCCTGACTTTC. It encodes CASSQGGTEFSGANVLTF.

V is TRBV5-1 and J is TRBJ1-4; 8 bases are shared with TRBD1. This CDR3 region has 16 residues. Unmatched junction bases numbered 9, after V lost 4 bases and J lost 4 bases. Germline values: CDR1 SGHRS, CDR2 YFSETQ. The CDR3 sequence: CASSPTGVSGNEKLFF. The CDR3 DNA reads TGCGCCAGCAGCCCGACAGGGGTAAGCGGTAATGAAAAACTGTTTTTT.

V is TRBV5-4 and J is TRBJ1-2; maybe TRBD1 (5 bases). The germline V gene encodes CDR1 SGHNT and CDR2 YYREEE (reference sequence). The CDR3 length is 13 residues. The V gene lost 2 bases and the J gene lost 3 bases, with 8 bases spanning the gap. CDR3 in DNA: TGTGCCAGCAGCTTAGAGGGGTACTATGGCTACACCTTC. Amino acid sequence: CASSLEGYYGYTF.

J is TRBJ1-6 and V is TRBV3-1 (or the pseudogene TRBV3-2); D unclear. V lost 0 bases and J lost 3, with 3 bases in between. Germline values: CDR1 LGHDT, CDR2 YNNKEL (reference sequence). The CDR3 consists of 14 residues. CDR3 in amino acids: CASSQEIYNSPLHF. In DNA, the CDR3 is TGTGCCAGCAGCCAAGAAATCTATAATTCACCCCTCCACTTT.

The chain recombines TRBV7-9 with TRBJ2-5, with 9 bases identical to TRBD1. Per germline, CDR1 SEHNR and CDR2 FQNEAQ (reference sequence). The CDR3 has 16 amino acids. V trimming: 5 bases; J trimming: 1 base; junction bases outside the gene matches: 8. CDR3 region: CASSNRDRVFQETQYF. The CDR3 DNA reads as TGTGCCAGCAGCAACCGGGACAGGGTTTTCCAAGAGACCCAGTACTTC. Based on the CDR3 plus reference TRBV7-9 and TRBJ2-5, the full variable domain is DTGVSQNPRHKITKRGQNVTFRCDPISEHNRLYWYRQTLGQGPEFLTYFQNEAQLEKSRLLSDRFSAERPKGSFSTLEIQRTEQGDSAMYLCASSNRDRVFQETQYFGPGTRLLVL.